This T cell receptor beta chain was recorded in a study of blood T cell repertoires in COVID-19. Measured with immunoSEQ multiplex PCR; TCRdb has only the in-frame clones, and not every one. The data contain about 150,000 clones, 65% to 90% of them singletons. Followed longitudinally, the Seattle patients had been enrolled during active infection. The CDR3 extends over 14 amino acids. V was cut by 2 bases and J by 10 bases, with 18 bases left in between. Germline lookup yields CDR1 SGHRS and CDR2 YFSETQ. V usage is TRBV5-1 and J usage is TRBJ2-5; D is possibly TRBD2 (5 bases). Sequencing used peripheral blood. This TCR was recovered from a woman in her sixties or seventies with COVID-19, enrolled during active disease. CDR3 loop: CASSLAEGVRGQYF. The DNA for the CDR3 is TGCGCCAGCAGCTTAGCAGAGGGTGTACGGGGCCAGTACTTC.